The 7 T cell receptor beta chains given below trace back to one sample, sequenced in a study of shared clonotypes between healthy human individuals. Clones were read by immunoSEQ multiplex PCR, and TCRdb kept only the in-frame ones, dropping some. The table has a few hundred thousand clones, around 74% seen once. Sequencing used memory CD4+ T cells sorted from blood. Stated subset: CD45RA-negative fraction. All receptors derive from a young man in good health.

This clone was seen only a few times. The chain is built from TRBV10-3 and TRBJ1-1, with D possibly TRBD1 on 6 matching bases. In germline, CDR1 is ENHRY, CDR2 SYGVKD. V lost 8 bases to trimming and J lost 4 bases, with 11 bases between them. The CDR3 runs to 12 residues. The CDR3 sequence is CAIGTTGTEAFF. The CDR3 coding sequence is TGTGCCATCGGGACAACAGGCACTGAAGCTTTCTTT.

The V and J genes are TRBV5-5 and TRBJ2-5; tentatively, D is TRBD2 (5 bases). V was trimmed by 0 bases and J by 5 bases, leaving 20 bases between them. The CDR3 extends over 17 amino acids. The germline CDR1 and CDR2 sequences are SGHKS and YYEKEE (reference sequence). CDR3 sequence: CASSLGARVGSRETQYF. In DNA form, the CDR3 reads TGTGCCAGCAGCTTGGGTGCGCGGGTCGGATCTCGCGAGACCCAGTACTTC.

This clone came up once. The V gene is TRBV5-4, the J gene TRBJ2-7; 11 positions agree with TRBD1. The ends lost 1 base at V and 3 bases at J; junction bases unmatched: 3. In germline, CDR1 is SGHNT, CDR2 YYREEE (reference sequence). This CDR3 is built from 15 residues. The CDR3, as DNA: TGTGCCAGCAGCTTGAAGGGACAGGGGGGCTACGAGCAGTACTTC. Protein product: CASSLKGQGGYEQYF.

The CDR3 region is CSVLGDSYEQYF. Here the CDR3 DNA reads TGCAGCGTTTTGGGAGACTCCTACGAGCAGTACTTC. This sequence joins TRBV29-1 and TRBJ2-7, with D possibly TRBD2 on 5 matching bases. The CDR3 totals 12 residues. Germline-derived CDR1 and CDR2 are SQVTM and ANQGSEA. Trimming cost V 5 bases and J 0 bases, with 8 bases left between them.

Here the CDR3 DNA reads TGTGCCAGCAGCTTGTTTTCCGGGGAGCTGTTTTTT. Amino acids: CASSLFSGELFF. The V and J genes are TRBV5-6 and TRBJ2-2; D not resolved. CDR1 is SGHDT and CDR2 is YYEEEE in the germline V gene. This CDR3 region has 12 residues. V lost 1 base and J 6 bases, leaving 4 bases between the germline ends. The full variable domain, in which reference TRBV5-6 and TRBJ2-2 provide the parts outside the CDR3, is DAGVTQSPTHLIKTRGQQVTLRCSPKSGHDTVSWYQQALGQGPQFIFQYYEEEERQRGNFPDRFSGHQFPNYSSELNVNALLLGDSALYLCASSLFSGELFFGEGSRLTVL.

This clone was seen only once. The chain employs TRBV7-2 and TRBJ2-4, with TRBD2 matching 10 bases. There are 18 residues in the CDR3. V lost 3 bases to trimming and J lost 0 bases; unmatched junction nucleotides: 8. Germline values: CDR1 SGHTA, CDR2 FQGNSA. This CDR3 reads CASSLGLAPRLAKNIQYF. The CDR3 DNA follows: TGTGCCAGCAGCTTGGGACTAGCGCCTAGATTAGCCAAAAACATTCAGTACTTC.

V is TRBV19 and J is TRBJ1-5, with 7 bases that match TRBD1. Germline CDR1 and CDR2: LNHDA and SQIVND (reference sequence). The CDR3 runs to 13 residues. V was pared by 8 bases and J by 5 bases, with 6 bases of the junction left unmatched. The CDR3 DNA is TGTGCCAGTGGGAGACAGGGCGATCAGCCCCAGCATTTT. Its translation is CASGRQGDQPQHF.